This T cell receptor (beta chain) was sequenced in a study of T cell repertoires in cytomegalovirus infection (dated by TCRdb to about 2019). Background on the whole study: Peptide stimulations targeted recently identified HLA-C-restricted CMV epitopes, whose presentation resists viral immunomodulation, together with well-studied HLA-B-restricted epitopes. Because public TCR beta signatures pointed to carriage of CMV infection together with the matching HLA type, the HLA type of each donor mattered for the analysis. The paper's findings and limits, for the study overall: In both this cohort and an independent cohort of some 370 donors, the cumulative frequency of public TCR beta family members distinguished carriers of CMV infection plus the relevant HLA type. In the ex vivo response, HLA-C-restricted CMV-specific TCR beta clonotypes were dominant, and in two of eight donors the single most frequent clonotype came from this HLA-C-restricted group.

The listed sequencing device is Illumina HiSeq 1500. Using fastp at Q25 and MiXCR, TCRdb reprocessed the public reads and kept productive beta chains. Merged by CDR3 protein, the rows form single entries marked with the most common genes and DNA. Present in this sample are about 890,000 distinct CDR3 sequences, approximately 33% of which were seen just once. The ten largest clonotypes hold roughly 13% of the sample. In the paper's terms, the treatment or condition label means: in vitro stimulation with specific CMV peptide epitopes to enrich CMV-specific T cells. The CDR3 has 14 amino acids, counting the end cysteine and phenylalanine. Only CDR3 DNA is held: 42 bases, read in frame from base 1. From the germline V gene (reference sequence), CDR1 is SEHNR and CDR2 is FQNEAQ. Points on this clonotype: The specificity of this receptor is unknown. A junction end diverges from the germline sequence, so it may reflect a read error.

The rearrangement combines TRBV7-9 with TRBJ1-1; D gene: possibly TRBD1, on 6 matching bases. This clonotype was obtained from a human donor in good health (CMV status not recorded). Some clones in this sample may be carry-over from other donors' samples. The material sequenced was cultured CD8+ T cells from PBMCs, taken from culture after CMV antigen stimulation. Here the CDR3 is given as CASSLVGGDTEAFF. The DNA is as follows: TGCGCCAGCAGCTTGGTAGGGGGTGACACTGAAGCTTTCTTT.